This TCR beta chain came from a study of shared clonotypes between healthy human individuals. Overall study context: Samples came from a couple of female and a few male donors aged 18 to 49.

Researchers divided each subset's genomic DNA evenly across several immunoSEQ plates. Generated by immunoSEQ multiplex PCR, the TCRdb table keeps only in-frame clones and is missing some. The repertoire holds 950,000 to 1,100,000 clones, with 75% to 80% as singletons. Donors, healthy HIV-negative adults, lacked recent acute infections or vaccinations. Germline CDR1 and CDR2: SEHNR and FQNEAQ (reference sequence). This CDR3 has 17 residues. Details on this clone: Relative to the germline gene, one junction end is altered; a read error may explain this.

The chain is built from TRBV7-9 and TRBJ2-7, with 7 bases matching TRBD1. This TCR derives from a man aged 18 to 29 in good health. Some clones in this sample may be carry-over from other donors' samples. The sample taken for sequencing was memory CD4+ T cells from PBMCs. Subset meaning: CD45RA-negative fraction. Here the CDR3 DNA reads TGTGCCAGCAGCTCAACAGACCCGGGACAGAAGCCCTACCAGCAGTACTTC. This sequence encodes CASSSTDPGQKPYQQYF.